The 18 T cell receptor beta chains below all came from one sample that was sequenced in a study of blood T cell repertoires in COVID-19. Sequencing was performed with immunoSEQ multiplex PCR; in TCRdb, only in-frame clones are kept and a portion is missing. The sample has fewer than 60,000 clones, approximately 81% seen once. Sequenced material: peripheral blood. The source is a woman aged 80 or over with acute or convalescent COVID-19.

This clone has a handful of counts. Here the CDR3 reads CASSVEGTGVDEQYF. The CDR3 region has the DNA TGTGCCAGCAGCGTAGAGGGGACAGGGGTTGACGAGCAGTACTTC. V gene TRBV9 combines with J gene TRBJ2-7; 10 bases are shared with TRBD1. J was trimmed by 5 bases and V by 0 bases; bases with no gene match: 5. CDR1 SGDLS and CDR2 YYNGEE come from the germline V gene. This CDR3 contains 15 residues.

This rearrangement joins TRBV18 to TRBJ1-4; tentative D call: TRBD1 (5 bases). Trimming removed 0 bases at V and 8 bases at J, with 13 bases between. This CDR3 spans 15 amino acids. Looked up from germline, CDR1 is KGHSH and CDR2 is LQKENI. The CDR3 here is CASSPPGASVEKLFF. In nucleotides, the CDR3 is TGTGCCAGCTCACCACCAGGGGCCTCCGTGGAAAAACTGTTTTTT.

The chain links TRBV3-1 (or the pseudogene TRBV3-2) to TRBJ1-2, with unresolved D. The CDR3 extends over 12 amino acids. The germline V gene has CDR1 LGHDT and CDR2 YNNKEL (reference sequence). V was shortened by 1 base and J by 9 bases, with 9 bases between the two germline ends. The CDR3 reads CASSQAPVSYTF. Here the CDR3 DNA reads TGTGCCAGCAGCCAAGCCCCAGTTAGCTACACCTTC.

Written as DNA, the CDR3 is TGTGCCAGCAGTGACCAGGGGGTGGTGAACACTGAAGCTTTCTTT. It translates to CASSDQGVVNTEAFF. The chain joins TRBV6-1 to TRBJ1-1; TRBD1 agrees at 7 bases. With V trimmed by 3 bases and J by 0 bases, 4 bases remained unmatched. Germline-derived CDR1 and CDR2 are MNHNS and SASEGT. This CDR3 has 15 residues.

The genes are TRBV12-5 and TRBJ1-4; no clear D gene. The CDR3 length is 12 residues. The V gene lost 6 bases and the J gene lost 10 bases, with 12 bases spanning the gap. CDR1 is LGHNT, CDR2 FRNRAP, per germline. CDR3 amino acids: CASGLDRGKLFF. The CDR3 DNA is TGTGCTAGTGGACTTGACCGGGGAAAACTGTTTTTT.

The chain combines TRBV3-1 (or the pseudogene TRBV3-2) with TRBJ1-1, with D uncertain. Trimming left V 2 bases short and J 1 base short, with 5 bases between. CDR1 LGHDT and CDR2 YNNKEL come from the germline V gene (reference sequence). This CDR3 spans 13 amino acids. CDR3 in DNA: TGTGCCAGCAGCCAACTGGCGAACACTGAAGCTTTCTTT. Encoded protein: CASSQLANTEAFF.

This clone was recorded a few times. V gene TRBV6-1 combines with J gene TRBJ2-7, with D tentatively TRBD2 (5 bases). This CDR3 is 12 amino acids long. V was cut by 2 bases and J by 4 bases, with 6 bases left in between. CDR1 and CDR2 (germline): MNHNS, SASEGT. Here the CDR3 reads CASSERGYEQYF. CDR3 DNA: TGTGCCAGCAGTGAACGGGGTTACGAGCAGTACTTC.

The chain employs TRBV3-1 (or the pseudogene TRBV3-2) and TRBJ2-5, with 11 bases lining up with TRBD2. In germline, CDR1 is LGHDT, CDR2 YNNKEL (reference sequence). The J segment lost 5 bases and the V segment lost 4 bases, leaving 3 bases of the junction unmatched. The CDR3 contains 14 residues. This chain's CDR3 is CASSLAGGQETQYF. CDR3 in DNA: TGTGCCAGCAGCCTAGCGGGGGGGCAGGAGACCCAGTACTTC.

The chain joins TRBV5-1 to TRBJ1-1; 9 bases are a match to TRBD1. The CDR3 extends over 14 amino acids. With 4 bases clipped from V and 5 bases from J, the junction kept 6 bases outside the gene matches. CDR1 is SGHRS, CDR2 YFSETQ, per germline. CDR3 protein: CASSPRGTGTEAFF. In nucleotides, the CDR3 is TGCGCCAGCAGCCCCCGTGGGACAGGGACTGAAGCTTTCTTT.

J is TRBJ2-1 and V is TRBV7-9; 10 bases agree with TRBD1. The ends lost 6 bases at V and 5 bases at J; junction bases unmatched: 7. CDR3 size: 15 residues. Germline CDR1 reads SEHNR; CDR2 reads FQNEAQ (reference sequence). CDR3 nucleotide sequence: TGTGCCAGCAGGGCAGGACAGGGGGTCGACAATGAGCAGTTCTTC. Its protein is CASRAGQGVDNEQFF.

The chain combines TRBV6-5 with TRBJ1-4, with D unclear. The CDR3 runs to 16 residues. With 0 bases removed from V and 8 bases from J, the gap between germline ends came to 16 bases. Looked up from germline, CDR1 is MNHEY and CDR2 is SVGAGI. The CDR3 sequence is CASSYSVWGVGEKLFF. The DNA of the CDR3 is TGTGCCAGCAGTTACTCCGTCTGGGGAGTAGGGGAAAAACTGTTTTTT.

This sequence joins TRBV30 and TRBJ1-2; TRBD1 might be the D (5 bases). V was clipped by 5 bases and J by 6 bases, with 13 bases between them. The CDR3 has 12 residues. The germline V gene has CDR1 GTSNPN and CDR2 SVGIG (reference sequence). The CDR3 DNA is TGTGCCTGGGGCAGGGCCAGGGATGGCTACACCTTC. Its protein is CAWGRARDGYTF.

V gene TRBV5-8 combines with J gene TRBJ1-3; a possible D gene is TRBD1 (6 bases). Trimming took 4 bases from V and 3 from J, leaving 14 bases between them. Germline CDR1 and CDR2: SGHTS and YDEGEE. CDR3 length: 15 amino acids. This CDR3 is CASSTGQYFGNTIYF. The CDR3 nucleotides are TGTGCCAGCAGCACCGGACAGTATTTTGGAAACACCATATATTTT. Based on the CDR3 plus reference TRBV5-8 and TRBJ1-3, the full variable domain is EAGVTQSPTHLIKTRGQQATLRCSPISGHTSVYWYQQALGLGLQFLLWYDEGEERNRGNFPPRFSGRQFPNYSSELNVNALELEDSALYLCASSTGQYFGNTIYFGEGSWLTVV.

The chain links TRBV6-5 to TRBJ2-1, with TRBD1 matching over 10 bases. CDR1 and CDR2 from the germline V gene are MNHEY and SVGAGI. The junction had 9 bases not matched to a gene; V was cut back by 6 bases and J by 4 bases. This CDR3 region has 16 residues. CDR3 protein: CASSYLDRGPYNEQFF. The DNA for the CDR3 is TGTGCCAGCAGCTACCTAGACAGGGGGCCGTACAATGAGCAGTTCTTC.

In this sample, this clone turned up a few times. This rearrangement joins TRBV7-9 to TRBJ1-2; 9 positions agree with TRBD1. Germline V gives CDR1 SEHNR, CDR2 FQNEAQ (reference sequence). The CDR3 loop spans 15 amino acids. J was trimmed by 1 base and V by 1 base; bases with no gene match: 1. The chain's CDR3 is CASSLGTGDNYGYTF. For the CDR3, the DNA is TGTGCCAGCAGCTTAGGGACAGGGGATAACTATGGCTACACCTTC.

The CDR3 sequence: CASSPGGTGTGAVYEQYF. The DNA for the CDR3 is TGTGCCAGCAGCCCGGGGGGTACCGGGACAGGGGCGGTCTACGAGCAGTACTTC. The chain joins TRBV7-9 to TRBJ2-7, with 10 bases that match TRBD1. Germline CDR1 SEHNR, CDR2 FQNEAQ (reference sequence). Losses at the gene ends were 5 bases for V and 3 bases for J; bases not matched to a gene: 16. The CDR3 extends over 18 amino acids.

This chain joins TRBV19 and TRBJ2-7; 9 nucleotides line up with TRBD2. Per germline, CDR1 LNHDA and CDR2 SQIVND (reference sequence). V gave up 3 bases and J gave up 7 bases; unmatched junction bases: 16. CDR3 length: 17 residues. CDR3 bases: TGTGCCAGTAGTATTCTCGGGGCGAGCGGGGGGCCGAGGGAGCAGTACTTC. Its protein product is CASSILGASGGPREQYF. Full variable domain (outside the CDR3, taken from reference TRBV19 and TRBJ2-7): DGGITQSPKYLFRKEGQNVTLSCEQNLNHDAMYWYRQDPGQGLRLIYYSQIVNDFQKGDIAEGYSVSREKKESFPLTVTSAQKNPTAFYLCASSILGASGGPREQYFGPGTRLTVT.

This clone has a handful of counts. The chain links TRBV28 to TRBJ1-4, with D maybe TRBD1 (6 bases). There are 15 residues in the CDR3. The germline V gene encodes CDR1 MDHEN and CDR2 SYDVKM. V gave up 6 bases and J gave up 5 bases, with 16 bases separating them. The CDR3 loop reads CASRLAGQINEKLFF. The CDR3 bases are TGTGCCAGCAGGTTGGCAGGACAGATAAATGAAAAACTGTTTTTT.